The clone carrying this T cell receptor (beta chain) was picked up a small number of times. Its antigen is currently unknown. This sample was included in a study of T cell repertoires in cytomegalovirus infection. As for the study in general: An indication of both CMV infection and matching HLA type came from public TCR beta signatures. Overall study results and limits: Clonotype analysis showed dominance of the ex vivo response by HLA-C-restricted CMV-specific TCR beta clonotypes.

One entry per CDR3 protein results from TCRdb running MiXCR on the reads. The sample yields roughly 800,000 distinct CDR3 sequences, almost 30% seen once. This clonotype originated in a human donor in good health (CMV status not recorded). Some clones in this sample may be carry-over from other donors' samples. This material consisted of cultured CD8+ T cells from PBMCs, taken from culture after CMV antigen stimulation.

This CDR3 reads CASSYSLAAEVGYEQYV. The DNA for the CDR3 is TGTGCCAGCAGTTACTCGTTAGCCGCCGAGGTAGGGTACGAGCAGTACGTC. The chain carries TRBV6-6 and TRBJ2-7; D is undetermined. CDR3 length equals 17 residues. The germline V gene encodes CDR1 MNHNY and CDR2 SVGAGI (reference sequence). Trimming pared 0 bases from V and 4 bases from J, leaving 19 bases between.